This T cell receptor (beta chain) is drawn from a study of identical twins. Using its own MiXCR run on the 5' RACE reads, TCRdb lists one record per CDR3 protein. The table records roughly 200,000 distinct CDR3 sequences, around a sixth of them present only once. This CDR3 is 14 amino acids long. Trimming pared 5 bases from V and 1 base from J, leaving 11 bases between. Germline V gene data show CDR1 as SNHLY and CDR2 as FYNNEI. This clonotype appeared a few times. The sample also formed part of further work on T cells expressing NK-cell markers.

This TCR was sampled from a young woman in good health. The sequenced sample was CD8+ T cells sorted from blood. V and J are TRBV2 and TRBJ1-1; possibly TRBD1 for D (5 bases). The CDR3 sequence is CASSTDGGNTEAFF. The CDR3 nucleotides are TGTGCCAGCAGTACCGACGGGGGGAACACTGAAGCTTTCTTT.